This passage covers 18 T cell receptor beta chains from one sample sequenced in a study of cytomegalovirus exposure and HLA in healthy donors. A multiplex PCR was run with 60 Vbeta primers and 13 Jbeta primers. Produced via immunoSEQ multiplex PCR; TCRdb's table is partial and in-frame only. Recorded here are some 110,000 clones; the top ten clones represent 5.5% to 8%. Sequencing was performed on PBMCs. The source is a man in his forties in good health and CMV-seropositive.

This sequence joins TRBV25-1 and TRBJ2-2; D is perhaps TRBD2 (5 bases). Germline V lookup: CDR1 MGHDK, CDR2 SYGVNS. Trimming left V 4 bases short and J 5 bases short, with 11 bases between. CDR3 length: 14 residues. The DNA of the CDR3 is TGTGCCAGCAGTGGGGAGACGGATACCGGGGAGCTGTTTTTT. This encodes CASSGETDTGELFF.

The rearrangement joins TRBV29-1 to TRBJ2-1, with D possibly matching TRBD2 (6 bases). Germline CDR1 SQVTM, CDR2 ANQGSEA. V gave up 7 bases and J gave up 0 bases, with 19 bases separating them. This CDR3 contains 16 residues. The CDR3 sequence is CSAQGGLTSSYNEQFF. DNA for the CDR3: TGCAGCGCCCAAGGCGGACTAACGAGCTCCTACAATGAGCAGTTCTTC.

The chain couples TRBV7-3 to TRBJ2-3; 7 bases agree with TRBD2. Germline V gives CDR1 SGHTA, CDR2 FQGTGA. After removal of 5 bases from V and 4 bases from J, the junction contained 9 bases not matched to a gene. This CDR3 spans 15 amino acids. CDR3 bases: TGTGCCAGCAGCCCACCCGGGAGGTTAGCAGATACGCAGTATTTT. Residues: CASSPPGRLADTQYF.

J is TRBJ2-7 and V is TRBV28, with a weak D call TRBD1 (6 bases). Germline V CDR1 and CDR2: MDHEN, SYDVKM. This CDR3 has 13 residues. V was trimmed by 6 bases and J by 3 bases, leaving 12 bases between them. The CDR3 DNA reads TGTGCCAGCAGCGTAGGACAGCACTACGAGCAGTACTTC. Amino acid sequence: CASSVGQHYEQYF.

The rearrangement uses TRBV5-1 and TRBJ1-2, with a tentative D call TRBD1 (6 bases). The V gene lost 0 bases and the J gene lost 8 bases, with 20 bases spanning the gap. This CDR3 is built from 16 residues. CDR1 is SGHRS, CDR2 YFSETQ, per germline. CDR3 region: CASSLVGGTDYGGYTF. CDR3 coding DNA: TGCGCCAGCAGCTTGGTTGGGGGCACCGACTATGGAGGCTACACCTTC. The full variable domain, completed using reference TRBV5-1 and TRBJ1-2, is KAGVTQTPRYLIKTRGQQVTLSCSPISGHRSVSWYQQTPGQGLQFLFEYFSETQRNKGNFPGRFSGRQFSNSRSEMNVSTLELGDSALYLCASSLVGGTDYGGYTFGSGTRLTVV.

V usage is TRBV27 and J usage is TRBJ2-2; 8 bases are shared with TRBD2. Germline V CDR1 and CDR2: MNHEY, SMNVEV (reference sequence). Unmatched junction bases numbered 16, after V lost 5 bases and J lost 2 bases. There are 19 residues in the CDR3. The CDR3 protein is CASSPYVYGGRINTGELFF. The CDR3 DNA sequence: TGTGCCAGCAGTCCATATGTCTATGGCGGGAGGATCAACACCGGGGAGCTGTTTTTT.

V and J are TRBV7-2 and TRBJ2-1, with D possibly being TRBD2 (7 bases). V was cut by 3 bases and J by 10 bases, with 16 bases left in between. The CDR3 runs to 14 residues. Germline V gene lookup returns CDR1 SGHTA and CDR2 FQGNSA. The CDR3 region has the DNA TGTGCCAGCAGCTTCAGGGGTCTAGCGGCCGAGCAGTTCTTC. Amino acids: CASSFRGLAAEQFF.

The gene calls are TRBV2 and TRBJ2-7; perhaps TRBD1 as D (5 bases). V lost 7 bases to trimming and J lost 2 bases, with 12 bases between them. Germline CDR1 is SNHLY and CDR2 is FYNNEI. The CDR3 has 13 residues. DNA for the CDR3: TGTGCCAGCACCAGACAGCAACCCTACGAGCAGTACTTC. The encoded protein is CASTRQQPYEQYF.

The CDR3 bases are TGTGCCTGGGACGGACAGGCGGGATACTATGGCTACACCTTC. This codes for CAWDGQAGYYGYTF. V gene TRBV30 combines with J gene TRBJ1-2, with TRBD1 matching over 7 bases. The length of the CDR3 is 14 residues. Germline CDR1 is GTSNPN and CDR2 is SVGIG (reference sequence). The V gene end was trimmed by 5 bases and the J gene end by 3 bases; junction bases not matched to a gene: 9.

The chain has TRBV29-1 and TRBJ2-3; TRBD2 agrees at 7 bases. There are 13 residues in the CDR3. The V gene end was trimmed by 5 bases and the J gene end by 2 bases; junction bases not matched to a gene: 4. Germline V lookup: CDR1 SQVTM, CDR2 ANQGSEA. The CDR3 sequence is CSVRLAATDTQYF. CDR3 DNA: TGCAGCGTTAGACTAGCTGCCACAGATACGCAGTATTTT.

This sequence joins TRBV11-2 and TRBJ2-2, with no clear D. The germline V gene has CDR1 SGHAT and CDR2 FQNNGV. V gave up 3 bases and J gave up 2 bases, with 19 bases separating them. This CDR3 is 18 amino acids long. For the CDR3, the DNA is TGTGCCAGCAGCTTTGTCGCTGGGCCACCCTCTAACACCGGGGAGCTGTTTTTT. Translating gives CASSFVAGPPSNTGELFF.

CDR3: CASSEGGQVTEAFF. In DNA form, the CDR3 reads TGCGCCAGCAGCGAGGGGGGACAGGTCACTGAAGCTTTCTTT. The genes are TRBV5-1 and TRBJ1-1; 8 nucleotides align to TRBD1. V lost 4 bases to trimming and J lost 4 bases; unmatched junction nucleotides: 6. CDR3 length equals 14 residues. Germline loops: CDR1 SGHRS, CDR2 YFSETQ.

The chain carries TRBV9 and TRBJ2-1, with D hard to call. CDR1 is SGDLS and CDR2 is YYNGEE in the germline V gene. CDR3 length: 12 amino acids. Trimming took 4 bases from V and 9 from J, leaving 11 bases between them. The CDR3 reads CASSPPSGEQFF. The CDR3 bases are TGTGCCAGCAGCCCGCCTTCGGGTGAGCAGTTCTTC. The variable domain in full, with the rest retrieved from reference TRBV9 and TRBJ2-1, is DSGVTQTPKHLITATGQRVTLRCSPRSGDLSVYWYQQSLDQGLQFLIQYYNGEERAKGNILERFSAQQFPDLHSELNLSSLELGDSALYFCASSPPSGEQFFGPGTRLTVL.

The chain carries TRBV7-9 and TRBJ2-7, with 7 bases that match TRBD2. Per the germline V gene, CDR1 is SEHNR and CDR2 is FQNEAQ (reference sequence). V lost 5 bases to trimming and J lost 7 bases; unmatched junction nucleotides: 11. This CDR3 comprises 14 residues. For the CDR3, the DNA is TGTGCCAGCAGCCCGATGGAGCGGCGGGAGGAGCAGTACTTC. Residues: CASSPMERREEQYF. The whole variable domain, filled in from reference TRBV7-9 and TRBJ2-7, reads DTGVSQNPRHKITKRGQNVTFRCDPISEHNRLYWYRQTLGQGPEFLTYFQNEAQLEKSRLLSDRFSAERPKGSFSTLEIQRTEQGDSAMYLCASSPMERREEQYFGPGTRLTVT.

The chain uses TRBV25-1 and TRBJ1-2, with 8 bases fitting TRBD1. Germline V lookup: CDR1 MGHDK, CDR2 SYGVNS. The CDR3 sequence is 13 residues long. V lost 6 bases, J lost 8 bases, and 8 bases stayed unmatched. The CDR3 nucleotides are TGTGCCAGCAGCCCATCGACAGGGGACGGCTACACCTTC. This encodes CASSPSTGDGYTF.

V gene TRBV27 combines with J gene TRBJ2-7, with 7 bases identical to TRBD1. V trimming: 9 bases; J trimming: 1 base; junction bases outside the gene matches: 6. Germline V lookup: CDR1 MNHEY, CDR2 SMNVEV (reference sequence). The length of the CDR3 is 13 residues. CDR3 residues: CARCRQGSYEQYF. The CDR3 DNA reads as TGTGCCAGATGCAGACAGGGTTCCTACGAGCAGTACTTC.

The genes are TRBV10-3 and TRBJ2-1; 9 positions match TRBD1. Germline V gene data show CDR1 as ENHRY and CDR2 as SYGVKD. Trimming took 6 bases from V and 0 from J; bases not matched to a gene: 6. The CDR3 covers 16 residues. This CDR3 is CAISQGQGSSYNEQFF. The CDR3 DNA reads TGTGCCATCAGCCAAGGACAGGGGAGCTCCTACAATGAGCAGTTCTTC.

The chain links TRBV6-5 to TRBJ1-6, with 8 bases identical to TRBD1. The CDR3 totals 15 residues. Germline values: CDR1 MNHEY, CDR2 SVGAGI. The V and J ends lost 8 bases and 10 bases, in that order; junction bases with no gene match: 13. The CDR3 reads CASGLDRGLRSPLHF. As DNA, the CDR3 is TGTGCCAGCGGACTTGACAGGGGCCTTCGGTCACCCCTCCACTTT.